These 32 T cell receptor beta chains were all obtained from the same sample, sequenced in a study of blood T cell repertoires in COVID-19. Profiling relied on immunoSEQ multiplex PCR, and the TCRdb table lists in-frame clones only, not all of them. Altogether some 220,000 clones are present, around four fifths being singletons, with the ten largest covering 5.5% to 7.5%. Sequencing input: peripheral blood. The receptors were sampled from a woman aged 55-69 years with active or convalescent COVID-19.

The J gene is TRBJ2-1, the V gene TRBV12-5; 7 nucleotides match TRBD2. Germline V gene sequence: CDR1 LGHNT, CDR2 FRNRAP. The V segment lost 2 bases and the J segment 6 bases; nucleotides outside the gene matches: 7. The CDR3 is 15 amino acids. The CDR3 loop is CASGLPRGLFNEQFF. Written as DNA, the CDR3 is TGTGCTAGTGGTTTGCCGCGGGGACTATTCAATGAGCAGTTCTTC.

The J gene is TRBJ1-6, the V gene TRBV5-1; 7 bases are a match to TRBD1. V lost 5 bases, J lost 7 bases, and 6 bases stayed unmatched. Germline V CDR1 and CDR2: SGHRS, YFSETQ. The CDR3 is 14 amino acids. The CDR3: CASRPGTENSPLHF. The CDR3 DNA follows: TGCGCCAGCAGACCCGGGACAGAGAATTCACCCCTCCACTTT.

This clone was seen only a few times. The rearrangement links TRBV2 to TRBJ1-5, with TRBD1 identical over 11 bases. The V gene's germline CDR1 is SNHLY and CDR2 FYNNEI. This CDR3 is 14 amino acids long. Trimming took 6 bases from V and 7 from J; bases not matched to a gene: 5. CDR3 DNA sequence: TGTGCCAGCAGGGACAGGGGGCTCTGGCAGCCCCAGCATTTT. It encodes CASRDRGLWQPQHF.

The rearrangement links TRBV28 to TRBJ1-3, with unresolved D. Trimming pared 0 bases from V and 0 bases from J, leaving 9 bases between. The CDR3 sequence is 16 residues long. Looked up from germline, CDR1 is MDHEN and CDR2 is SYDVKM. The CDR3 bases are TGTGCCAGCAGTTTATGGCCGGGGAGCTCTGGAAACACCATATATTTT. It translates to CASSLWPGSSGNTIYF.

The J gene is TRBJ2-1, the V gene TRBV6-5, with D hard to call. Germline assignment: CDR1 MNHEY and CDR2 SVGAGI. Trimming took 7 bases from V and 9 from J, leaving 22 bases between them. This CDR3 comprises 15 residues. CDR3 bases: TGTGCCAGCATCGGAGAACTGCGCCGTTCGGGTGAGCAGTTCTTC. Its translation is CASIGELRRSGEQFF.

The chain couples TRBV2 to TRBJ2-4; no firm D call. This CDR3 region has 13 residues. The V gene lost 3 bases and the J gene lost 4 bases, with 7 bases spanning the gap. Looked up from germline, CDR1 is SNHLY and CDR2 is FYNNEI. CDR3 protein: CASSDPGKNIQYF. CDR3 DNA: TGTGCCAGCAGTGATCCGGGTAAAAACATTCAGTACTTC.

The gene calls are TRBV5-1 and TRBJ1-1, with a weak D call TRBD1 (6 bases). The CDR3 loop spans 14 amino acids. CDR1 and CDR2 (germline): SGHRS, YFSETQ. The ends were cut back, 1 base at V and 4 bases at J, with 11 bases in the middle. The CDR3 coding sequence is TGCGCCAGCAGCTTGAGGGGGACGGGCACTGAAGCTTTCTTT. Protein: CASSLRGTGTEAFF.

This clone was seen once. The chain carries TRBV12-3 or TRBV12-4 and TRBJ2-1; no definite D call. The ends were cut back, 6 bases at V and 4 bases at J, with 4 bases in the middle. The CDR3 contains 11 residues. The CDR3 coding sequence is TGTGCCAGCAGCATTTACAATGAGCAGTTCTTC. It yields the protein CASSIYNEQFF.

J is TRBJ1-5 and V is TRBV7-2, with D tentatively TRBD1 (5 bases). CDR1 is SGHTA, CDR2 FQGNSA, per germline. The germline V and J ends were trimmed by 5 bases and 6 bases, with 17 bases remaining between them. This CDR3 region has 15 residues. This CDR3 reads CASSGQYGGGQPQHF. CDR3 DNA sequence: TGTGCCAGCAGCGGACAATACGGGGGGGGTCAGCCCCAGCATTTT. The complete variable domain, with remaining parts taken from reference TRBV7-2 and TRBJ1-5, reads GAGVSQSPSNKVTEKGKDVELRCDPISGHTALYWYRQSLGQGLEFLIYFQGNSAPDKSGLPSDRFSAERTGGSVSTLTIQRTQQEDSAVYLCASSGQYGGGQPQHFGDGTRLSIL.

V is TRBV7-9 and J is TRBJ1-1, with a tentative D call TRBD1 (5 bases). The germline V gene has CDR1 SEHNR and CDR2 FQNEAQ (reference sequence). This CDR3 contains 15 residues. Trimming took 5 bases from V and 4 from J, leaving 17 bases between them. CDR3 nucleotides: TGTGCCAGCAGCCCGACCCGCCTGGGGGGCACTGAAGCTTTCTTT. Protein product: CASSPTRLGGTEAFF.

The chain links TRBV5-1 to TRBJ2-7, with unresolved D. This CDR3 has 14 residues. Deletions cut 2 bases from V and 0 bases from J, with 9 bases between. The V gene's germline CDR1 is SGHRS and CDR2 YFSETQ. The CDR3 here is CASSFRPDSYEQYV. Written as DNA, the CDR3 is TGCGCCAGCAGCTTTCGCCCAGACTCCTACGAGCAGTACGTC.

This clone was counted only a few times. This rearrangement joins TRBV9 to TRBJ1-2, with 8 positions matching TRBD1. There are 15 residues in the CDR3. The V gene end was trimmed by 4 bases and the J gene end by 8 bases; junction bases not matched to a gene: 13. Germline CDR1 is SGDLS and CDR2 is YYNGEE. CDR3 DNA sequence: TGTGCCAGCAGCAACCCCCGGGACAGGCCAGGGGGCTACACCTTC. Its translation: CASSNPRDRPGGYTF.

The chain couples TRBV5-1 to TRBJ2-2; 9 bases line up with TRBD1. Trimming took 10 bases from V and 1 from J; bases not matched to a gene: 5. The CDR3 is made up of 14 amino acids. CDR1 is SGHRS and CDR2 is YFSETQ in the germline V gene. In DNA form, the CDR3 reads TGCGCCGGAAGGACAGGGGAGAACACCGGGGAGCTGTTTTTT. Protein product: CAGRTGENTGELFF.

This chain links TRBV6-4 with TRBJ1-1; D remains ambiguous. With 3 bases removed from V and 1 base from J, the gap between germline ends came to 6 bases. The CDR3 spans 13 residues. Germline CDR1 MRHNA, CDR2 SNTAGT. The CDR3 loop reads CASSEQQNTEAFF. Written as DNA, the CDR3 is TGTGCCAGCAGTGAACAGCAGAACACTGAAGCTTTCTTT.

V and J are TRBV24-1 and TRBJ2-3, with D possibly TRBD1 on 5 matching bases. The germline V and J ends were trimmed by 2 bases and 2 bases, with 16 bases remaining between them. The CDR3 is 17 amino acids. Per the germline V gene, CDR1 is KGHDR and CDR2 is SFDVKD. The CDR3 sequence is CATSDSKGQKDTDTQYF. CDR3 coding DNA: TGTGCCACCAGTGATTCAAAAGGACAAAAGGACACAGATACGCAGTATTTT.

Here the CDR3 reads CAIRERTGVSYGYTF. The CDR3 coding sequence is TGTGCCATCAGGGAGCGTACAGGGGTATCTTATGGCTACACCTTC. The V and J genes are TRBV10-3 and TRBJ1-2; 7 nucleotides match TRBD1. The V segment lost 6 bases and the J segment 5 bases; nucleotides outside the gene matches: 12. Germline V gene data show CDR1 as ENHRY and CDR2 as SYGVKD. There are 15 residues in the CDR3.

In DNA form, the CDR3 reads TGTGCCAGCAGCCAAGGCCCCAGCGGTCGAACAGATACGCAGTATTTT. It is translated as CASSQGPSGRTDTQYF. The chain uses TRBV3-1 (or the pseudogene TRBV3-2) and TRBJ2-3; tentatively, D is TRBD2 (5 bases). CDR1 is LGHDT, CDR2 YNNKEL, per germline (reference sequence). The CDR3 sequence is 16 residues long. Trimming removed 1 base from V and 3 bases from J, with 14 bases in between.

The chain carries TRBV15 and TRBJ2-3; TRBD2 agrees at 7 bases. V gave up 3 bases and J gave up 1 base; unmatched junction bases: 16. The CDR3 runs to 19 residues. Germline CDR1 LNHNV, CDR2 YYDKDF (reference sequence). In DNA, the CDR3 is TGTGCCACCAGCAGGGACCGGGACTACTTCAGGACGGGCACAGATACGCAGTATTTT. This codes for CATSRDRDYFRTGTDTQYF.

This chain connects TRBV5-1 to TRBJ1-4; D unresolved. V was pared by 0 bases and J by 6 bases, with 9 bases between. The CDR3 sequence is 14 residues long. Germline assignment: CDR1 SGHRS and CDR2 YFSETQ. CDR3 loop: CASSLASGDEKLFF. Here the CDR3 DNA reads TGCGCCAGCAGCTTGGCCTCTGGAGATGAAAAACTGTTTTTT.

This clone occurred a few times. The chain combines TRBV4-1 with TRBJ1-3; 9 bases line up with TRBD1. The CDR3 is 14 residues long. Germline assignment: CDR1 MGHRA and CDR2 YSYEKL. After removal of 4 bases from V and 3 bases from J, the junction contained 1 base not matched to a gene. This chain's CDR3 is CASSRDRVGNTIYF. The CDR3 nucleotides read TGCGCCAGCAGCCGGGACAGGGTTGGAAACACCATATATTTT.

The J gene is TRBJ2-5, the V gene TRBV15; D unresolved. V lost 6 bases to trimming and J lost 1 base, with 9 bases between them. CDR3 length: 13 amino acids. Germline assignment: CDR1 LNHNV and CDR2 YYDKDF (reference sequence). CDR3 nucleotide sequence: TGTGCCACCAGTCAGAAATTCCAAGAGACCCAGTACTTC. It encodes CATSQKFQETQYF.

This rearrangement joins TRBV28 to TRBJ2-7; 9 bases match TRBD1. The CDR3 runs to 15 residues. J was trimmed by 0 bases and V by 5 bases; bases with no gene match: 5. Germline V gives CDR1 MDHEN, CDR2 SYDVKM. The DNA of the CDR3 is TGTGCCAGCAGTCCGACAGGGGGAAGCTCCTACGAGCAGTACGTC. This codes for CASSPTGGSSYEQYV.

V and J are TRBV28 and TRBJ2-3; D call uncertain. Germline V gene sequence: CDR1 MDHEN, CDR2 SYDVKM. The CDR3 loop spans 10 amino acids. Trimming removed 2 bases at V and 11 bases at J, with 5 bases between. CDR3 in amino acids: CASSLQEQYF. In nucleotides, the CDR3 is TGTGCCAGCAGTTTACAGGAGCAGTATTTT.

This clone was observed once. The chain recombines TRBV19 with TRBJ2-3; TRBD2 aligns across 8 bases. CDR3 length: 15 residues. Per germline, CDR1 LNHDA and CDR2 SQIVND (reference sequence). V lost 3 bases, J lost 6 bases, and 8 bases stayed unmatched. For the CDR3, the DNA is TGTGCCAGTAGTATGGGTCGGCGGGAGGTGGATACGCAGTATTTT. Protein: CASSMGRREVDTQYF.

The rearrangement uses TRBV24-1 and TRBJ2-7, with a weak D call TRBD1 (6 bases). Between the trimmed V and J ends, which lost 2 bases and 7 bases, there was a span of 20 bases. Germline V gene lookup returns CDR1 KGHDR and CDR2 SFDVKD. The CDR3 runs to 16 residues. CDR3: CATSDYGVRGIEEQYF. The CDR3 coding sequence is TGTGCCACCAGTGATTACGGGGTCAGGGGAATAGAGGAGCAGTACTTC.

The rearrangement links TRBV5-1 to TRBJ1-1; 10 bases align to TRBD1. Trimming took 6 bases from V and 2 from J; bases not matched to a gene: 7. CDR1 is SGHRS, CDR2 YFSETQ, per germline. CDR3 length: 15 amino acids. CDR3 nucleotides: TGCGCCAGCACCCCCCGGACAGGGGGAAACACTGAAGCTTTCTTT. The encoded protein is CASTPRTGGNTEAFF.

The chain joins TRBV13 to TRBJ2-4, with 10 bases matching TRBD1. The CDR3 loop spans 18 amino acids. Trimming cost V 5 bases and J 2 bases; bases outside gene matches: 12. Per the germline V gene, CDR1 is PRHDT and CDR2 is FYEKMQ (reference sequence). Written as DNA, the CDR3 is TGTGCCAGCAGCATACGGACAGGGGGGGAAGAAACCAAAAACATTCAGTACTTC. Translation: CASSIRTGGEETKNIQYF. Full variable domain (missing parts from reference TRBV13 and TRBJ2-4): AAGVIQSPRHLIKEKRETATLKCYPIPRHDTVYWYQQGPGQDPQFLISFYEKMQSDKGSIPDRFSAQQFSDYHSELNMSSLELGDSALYFCASSIRTGGEETKNIQYFGAGTRLSVL.

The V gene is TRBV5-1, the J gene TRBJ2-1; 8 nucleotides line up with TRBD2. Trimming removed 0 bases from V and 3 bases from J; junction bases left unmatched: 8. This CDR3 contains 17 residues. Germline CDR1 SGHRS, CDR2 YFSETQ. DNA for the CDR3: TGCGCCAGCAGCTTGGGATCGGGCGGGAGGAGCTACAATGAGCAGTTCTTC. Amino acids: CASSLGSGGRSYNEQFF.

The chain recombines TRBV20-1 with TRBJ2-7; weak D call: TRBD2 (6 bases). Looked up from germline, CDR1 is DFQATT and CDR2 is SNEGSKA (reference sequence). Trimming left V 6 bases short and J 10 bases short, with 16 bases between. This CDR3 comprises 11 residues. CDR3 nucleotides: TGCAGTGCAGAGGCTAGCGAATTTCAGTACTTC. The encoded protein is CSAEASEFQYF.

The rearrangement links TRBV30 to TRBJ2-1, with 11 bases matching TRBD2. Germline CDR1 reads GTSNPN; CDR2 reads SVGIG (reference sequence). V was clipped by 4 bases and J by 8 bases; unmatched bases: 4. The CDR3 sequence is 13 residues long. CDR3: CAWTSSGRYEQFF. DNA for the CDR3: TGTGCCTGGACGTCTAGCGGGAGGTATGAGCAGTTCTTC.

CDR3 amino acids: CASRPDSLNTEAFF. Written as DNA, the CDR3 is TGCGCCAGCAGACCGGACAGTTTGAACACTGAAGCTTTCTTT. The chain joins TRBV5-1 to TRBJ1-1; D perhaps matches TRBD1 (6 bases). Trimming shortened V by 5 bases and J by 0 bases, and 11 bases separated the two germline ends. CDR1 is SGHRS, CDR2 YFSETQ, per germline. This CDR3 contains 14 residues.

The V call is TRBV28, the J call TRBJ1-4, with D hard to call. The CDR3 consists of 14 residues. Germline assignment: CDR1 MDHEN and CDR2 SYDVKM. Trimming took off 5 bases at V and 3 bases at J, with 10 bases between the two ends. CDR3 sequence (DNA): TGTGCCAGCAGTCCCCCCCCAGCTAATGAAAAACTGTTTTTT. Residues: CASSPPPANEKLFF.